This T cell receptor beta chain was retrieved from a study of blood T cell repertoires in COVID-19. Profiling relied on immunoSEQ multiplex PCR, and the TCRdb table lists in-frame clones only, not all of them. The sample carries roughly 250,000 clones, around 87% recorded once. V lost 5 bases and J 4 bases, leaving 17 bases between the germline ends. The CDR3 is made up of 16 amino acids. The germline gives CDR1 SGHTA, CDR2 FQGTGA. This TCR came from a woman between 50 and 59 years old who had recovered from COVID-19. Sequenced: PBMCs or T cells enriched from blood (not recorded which). The chain employs TRBV7-3 and TRBJ2-2; perhaps TRBD2 as D (6 bases). CDR3 protein: CASSPMAPSVTGELFF. CDR3 nucleotides: TGTGCCAGCAGCCCAATGGCCCCTAGCGTCACCGGGGAGCTGTTTTTT.